Below, one TCR beta chain is given with its context. Antigen unknown. The CDR3 totals 18 residues. V was pared by 6 bases and J by 1 base, with 14 bases of the junction left unmatched. Germline V gene sequence: CDR1 LNHDA, CDR2 SQIVND (reference sequence). The sample is drawn from a study of vaccination and CD4 T cells after COVID-19. Oncomine TCR Beta short-read sequencing was applied to DNA from cultured CD4+ T cells. TCRdb reanalysed the PCR reads using MiXCR and keeps one entry per CDR3 protein. The data contain about 15,000 distinct CDR3 sequences, 53% of them singletons. Specified treatment: roughly 10-day PBMC culture with coronavirus spike peptide pools or control peptides (ViraFEST assay).

Sequencing used CD4+ T cells from blood, cultured in vitro, obtained before SARS-CoV-2 vaccination. The sequence derives from a human donor who had recovered from COVID-19. This chain connects TRBV19 to TRBJ2-7; 11 bases agree with TRBD2. The CDR3 DNA sequence: TGTGCCAGTAGCCCCTTGGGACCGGGACTAGCGGATTCCTACGAGCAGTACTTC. Translated, it gives CASSPLGPGLADSYEQYF. The full variable domain, completed using reference TRBV19 and TRBJ2-7, is DGGITQSPKYLFRKEGQNVTLSCEQNLNHDAMYWYRQDPGQGLRLIYYSQIVNDFQKGDIAEGYSVSREKKESFPLTVTSAQKNPTAFYLCASSPLGPGLADSYEQYFGPGTRLTVT.